A single T cell receptor (beta chain) is shown here with its context. The antigen remains unidentified. Uncultured naive and memory CD4+ T cells supplied DNA for deep TCR-beta sequencing. Measured with immunoSEQ multiplex PCR; TCRdb has only the in-frame clones, and not every one. The sample yields tens of thousands of clones, 75% to 90% seen once. These data come from a study of CD4 T cells in relation to SARS-CoV-2 and coronaviruses. V was pared by 11 bases and J by 1 base, with 5 bases of the junction left unmatched. The CDR3 runs to 13 residues. The germline V gene encodes CDR1 SEHNR and CDR2 FQNEAQ (reference sequence). Regarding the study as a whole: Memory recall responses, not primary responses primed in culture, are what the assay detects. Crossreactive clones expanded significantly less to SARS-CoV-2 than monoreactive clones.

CD4+ T cells from unexposed donors were obtained before the COVID-19 pandemic (2011-2018). Naive and memory CD4+ T cells were separated from cryopreserved PBMCs. The chain is built from TRBV7-9 and TRBJ1-1, with 9 bases fitting TRBD1. Sequencing was done on a sample of memory CD4+ T cells from PBMCs. The source is a human donor in good health. The CDR3 here is CAGQGKENTEAFF. CDR3 nucleotide sequence: TGTGCCGGACAGGGGAAGGAGAACACTGAAGCTTTCTTT. The full variable domain, in which reference TRBV7-9 and TRBJ1-1 provide the parts outside the CDR3, is DTGVSQNPRHKITKRGQNVTFRCDPISEHNRLYWYRQTLGQGPEFLTYFQNEAQLEKSRLLSDRFSAERPKGSFSTLEIQRTEQGDSAMYLCAGQGKENTEAFFGQGTRLTVV.